Below are 7 T cell receptor beta chains sequenced from a single sample in a study of cytomegalovirus exposure and HLA in healthy donors (dated by TCRdb to the late 2010s). The library came from the immunoSEQ multiplex PCR assay. For the multiplex PCR, a mixture combining 60 forward primers for TCR Vbeta segments and 13 reverse primers for TCR Jbeta segments was used. Held by TCRdb, this immuneACCESS table contains in-frame sequences only and omits some clones. Under half of the omission traces to an unresolved V gene where checked; the cause of the rest is unknown. The sample table lists 170,000 or so clones, around 82% of them with a count of one. The top ten clonotypes cover 0.38% of the sample. The sequenced sample consisted of PBMCs. Receptor source: a boy aged 2-9 years in good health and CMV-seronegative.

The chain recombines TRBV30 with TRBJ2-1; 9 bases are shared with TRBD2. V shed 2 bases and J 3 bases; nucleotides not matched to a gene: 11. Per the germline V gene, CDR1 is GTSNPN and CDR2 is SVGIG (reference sequence). There are 17 residues in the CDR3. CDR3 residues: CAWSSDRWTSVYNEQFF. The CDR3 DNA reads TGTGCCTGGAGTTCGGACCGGTGGACTAGCGTCTACAATGAGCAGTTCTTC.

This chain connects TRBV2 to TRBJ2-5; D possibly corresponds to TRBD2 (5 bases). TRBJ2-7 explains the end of the DNA better; the J call may be wrong. The germline gives CDR1 SNHLY, CDR2 FYNNEI. The CDR3 totals 15 residues. CDR3 sequence reads: CASSEEGLADYEQYF. The CDR3 DNA reads TGTGCCAGCAGTGAAGAAGGGCTAGCAGACTACGAGCAGTACTTC.

This clone was counted only a few times. The CDR3 protein is CASSYSLGGSGYEQYF. The CDR3 DNA sequence: TGTGCCAGCAGTTACTCACTGGGCGGGAGTGGGTACGAGCAGTACTTC. This chain connects TRBV6-6 to TRBJ2-7, with 7 nucleotides matching TRBD2. Trimming removed 0 bases from V and 4 bases from J; junction bases left unmatched: 9. Germline assignment: CDR1 MNHNY and CDR2 SVGAGI (reference sequence). This CDR3 spans 16 amino acids.

This chain connects TRBV13 to TRBJ1-1, with D possibly TRBD1 on 5 matching bases. The CDR3 runs to 15 residues. V lost 1 base and J 7 bases, leaving 16 bases between the germline ends. Germline V CDR1 and CDR2: PRHDT, FYEKMQ (reference sequence). The CDR3 bases are TGTGCCAGCAGCTTAGAGTTAGGGAGGACAAGTGAAGCTTTCTTT. Residues: CASSLELGRTSEAFF.

This chain uses TRBV6-5 with TRBJ2-5; 7 positions agree with TRBD1. The end of the DNA aligns better with TRBJ2-7, so the J call may be wrong. Per germline, CDR1 MNHEY and CDR2 SVGAGI. The CDR3 length is 12 residues. Here the CDR3 DNA reads TGTGCCAGCAAGGGACAGTCCTACGAGCAGTACTTC. It is translated as CASKGQSYEQYF.

This clone has just a few counts. The genes are TRBV10-3 and TRBJ1-1, with D uncertain. CDR3 length equals 13 residues. The germline V and J ends were trimmed by 5 bases and 0 bases, with 7 bases remaining between them. Germline V lookup: CDR1 ENHRY, CDR2 SYGVKD. The CDR3 DNA reads as TGTGCCATCAGTCAGGTAGTGAACACTGAAGCTTTCTTT. Amino acids: CAISQVVNTEAFF.

The chain employs TRBV6-5 and TRBJ2-1, with 9 bases identical to TRBD1. V shed 0 bases, J shed 6 bases, and the junction held 3 bases outside the gene matches. The CDR3 has 15 amino acids. The germline V gene encodes CDR1 MNHEY and CDR2 SVGAGI. The CDR3 spells CASSYSGQGFNEQFF. The CDR3 DNA reads TGTGCCAGCAGTTACTCGGGACAGGGCTTCAATGAGCAGTTCTTC.